These T cell receptor beta chains were read from a single sample in a study of T cells after yellow fever vaccination. TCRdb fed the 5' RACE reads into MiXCR, producing one record per CDR3 protein. The sample gives around 590,000 distinct CDR3 sequences, approximately 13% of which show up once; 14% to 15% is in the top ten. The sequenced sample was PBMCs, obtained on the day of the yellow fever booster vaccination. Source of these receptors: a man aged 30 to 45 who received the YFV17D yellow fever vaccine. CDR3s include the opening cysteine and the closing phenylalanine or tryptophan. Fields, in order: clone size, D gene, V gene, J gene, CDR3 DNA, CDR3 protein. A D gene is named only where the DNA matches it firmly. Not all rows give a size; the values are once, few, many and, for expanded clones, a class.

clone size: many; D gene: TRBD2; V gene: TRBV4-3; J gene: TRBJ2-3; CDR3 DNA: TGCGCCAGCAGCCAGGATCCTAGCGGGAGGCCCAGCACAGATACGCAGTATTTT; CDR3 protein: CASSQDPSGRPSTDTQYF
clone size: few; D gene: NA; V gene: TRBV11-2; J gene: TRBJ2-3; CDR3 DNA: TGTGCCAGCAGCGTTCAACTCGCAGATACGCAGTATTTT; CDR3 protein: CASSVQLADTQYF
clone size: NA; D gene: NA; V gene: TRBV10-2; J gene: TRBJ1-4; CDR3 DNA: TGCGCCAGCAGTGAGAGCCCCGGGACTAATGAAAAACTGTTTTTT; CDR3 protein: CASSESPGTNEKLFF
clone size: few; D gene: NA; V gene: TRBV2; J gene: TRBJ2-2; CDR3 DNA: TGTGCCAGCAGTGATTGGCGGGAGAACACCGGGGAGCTGTTTTTT; CDR3 protein: CASSDWRENTGELFF
clone size: few; D gene: NA; V gene: TRBV15; J gene: TRBJ2-2; CDR3 DNA: TGTGCCACCAGAGGGGAGGTCTCGGCCGGGGAGCTGTTTTTT; CDR3 protein: CATRGEVSAGELFF
clone size: few; D gene: NA; V gene: TRBV28; J gene: TRBJ2-7; CDR3 DNA: TGTGCCAGCAGTTTAGTAGGAAAGAAATACGAGCAGTACTTC; CDR3 protein: CASSLVGKKYEQYF
clone size: NA; D gene: TRBD1; V gene: TRBV4-3; J gene: TRBJ1-6; CDR3 DNA: TGCGCCAGCAGCCAGGATAACCGACAGGGTAATTCACCCCTCCACTTT; CDR3 protein: CASSQDNRQGNSPLHF
clone size: NA; D gene: TRBD1; V gene: TRBV20-1; J gene: TRBJ1-6; CDR3 DNA: TGCAGTGGCAGGATTGAATGGGACAGGCCGAATTCACCCCTCCACTTT; CDR3 protein: CSGRIEWDRPNSPLHF
clone size: few; D gene: TRBD2; V gene: TRBV29-1; J gene: TRBJ2-1; CDR3 DNA: TGCAGCGTCGCCAAGGGACTAGCGGGAAGTAATGAGCAGTTCTTC; CDR3 protein: CSVAKGLAGSNEQFF
clone size: few; D gene: NA; V gene: TRBV5-1; J gene: TRBJ2-7; CDR3 DNA: TGCGCCAGCACATCGGGTGGCGGAGGCTCCTACGAGCAGTACTTC; CDR3 protein: CASTSGGGGSYEQYF
clone size: NA; D gene: NA; V gene: TRBV25-1; J gene: TRBJ2-1; CDR3 DNA: TGTGCCAGCAGTGGAAGGGGTACAGGGCGTGAGCAGTTCTTC; CDR3 protein: CASSGRGTGREQFF
clone size: many; D gene: NA; V gene: TRBV10-3; J gene: TRBJ2-1; CDR3 DNA: TGTGCCATCAGTGAGGGGGCCAGTGCGGACTTCTTC; CDR3 protein: CAISEGASADFF
clone size: NA; D gene: NA; V gene: TRBV6-2/TRBV6-3; J gene: TRBJ1-5; CDR3 DNA: TGTGCCACCACAGAACCTCCCAATCAGCCCCAGCATTTT; CDR3 protein: CATTEPPNQPQHF
clone size: NA; D gene: NA; V gene: TRBV5-6; J gene: TRBJ2-2; CDR3 DNA: TGTGCCAGCAGCCCTGGTGGGGGGCTTGTCACCGGGGAGCTGTTTTTT; CDR3 protein: CASSPGGGLVTGELFF
clone size: few; D gene: NA; V gene: TRBV18; J gene: TRBJ2-5; CDR3 DNA: TGTGCCAGCTCAGAGGCTCAAGAGACCCAGTACTTC; CDR3 protein: CASSEAQETQYF
clone size: few; D gene: NA; V gene: TRBV14; J gene: TRBJ2-2; CDR3 DNA: TGTGCCAGCAGCCAACCTCGCGGTGGATGGCAGGACACCGGGGAGCTGTTTTTT; CDR3 protein: CASSQPRGGWQDTGELFF
clone size: few; D gene: NA; V gene: TRBV20-1; J gene: TRBJ2-4; CDR3 DNA: TGCAGTGCCTGGGCGGGTACAAAAAACATTCAGTACTTC; CDR3 protein: CSAWAGTKNIQYF
clone size: few; D gene: NA; V gene: TRBV12-3/TRBV12-4; J gene: TRBJ2-5; CDR3 DNA: TGTGCCAGCAGCTACGACGCGACGAGGAAGGAGACCCAGTACTTC; CDR3 protein: CASSYDATRKETQYF
clone size: NA; D gene: TRBD2; V gene: TRBV7-3; J gene: TRBJ2-3; CDR3 DNA: TGTGCCAGCAGGGCTAGCGGCTTCACAGATACGCAGTATTTT; CDR3 protein: CASRASGFTDTQYF
clone size: few; D gene: NA; V gene: TRBV5-6; J gene: TRBJ2-5; CDR3 DNA: TGTGCCAGCAGCTCGGTACAGGGCCGAGAGACCCAGTACTTC; CDR3 protein: CASSSVQGRETQYF
clone size: few; D gene: TRBD1; V gene: TRBV5-1; J gene: TRBJ2-7; CDR3 DNA: TGCGCCAGCAGCTTGGGGACAGGGGAACCAAGAACCTACGAGCAGTACTTC; CDR3 protein: CASSLGTGEPRTYEQYF
clone size: NA; D gene: NA; V gene: TRBV5-1; J gene: TRBJ2-3; CDR3 DNA: TGCGCCAGCAGCTTGGAACAGGGCCCCGATACGCAGTATTTT; CDR3 protein: CASSLEQGPDTQYF
clone size: NA; D gene: TRBD1; V gene: TRBV7-2; J gene: TRBJ1-2; CDR3 DNA: TGTGCCAGCAGCCGAGGGGGGACAGAACGCGGCTACACCTTC; CDR3 protein: CASSRGGTERGYTF
clone size: few; D gene: NA; V gene: TRBV5-6; J gene: TRBJ2-7; CDR3 DNA: TGTGCCAGCAGCTCGTCTAGGATCGAGCAGTACTTC; CDR3 protein: CASSSSRIEQYF
clone size: NA; D gene: NA; V gene: TRBV5-4; J gene: TRBJ2-1; CDR3 DNA: TGTGCCACAAACAGGGTCGAGGATGAGCAGTTCTTC; CDR3 protein: CATNRVEDEQFF
clone size: few; D gene: NA; V gene: TRBV12-3/TRBV12-4; J gene: TRBJ2-5; CDR3 DNA: TGTGCCAGCAGACGGACTAAAGAAGAGACCCAGTACTTC; CDR3 protein: CASRRTKEETQYF
clone size: NA; D gene: NA; V gene: TRBV9; J gene: TRBJ2-2; CDR3 DNA: TGTGCCAGCACCCGAGGAGGTAGCGGAGTACTGAACACCGGGGAGCTGTTTTTT; CDR3 protein: CASTRGGSGVLNTGELFF
clone size: few; D gene: TRBD1; V gene: TRBV6-1; J gene: TRBJ1-5; CDR3 DNA: TGTGCCTCCTTCCGGGACAGGGCGGATGGGCCCCAGCATTTT; CDR3 protein: CASFRDRADGPQHF
clone size: few; D gene: NA; V gene: TRBV6-2/TRBV6-3; J gene: TRBJ2-2; CDR3 DNA: TGTGCCAGCAGTTACCCAAGCGGTTACAACACCGGGGAGCTGTTTTTT; CDR3 protein: CASSYPSGYNTGELFF
clone size: NA; D gene: TRBD2; V gene: TRBV6-1; J gene: TRBJ2-3; CDR3 DNA: TGTGCCAGCAGCCCCCTAACCGGCGGGAGATTGGATACGCAGTATTTT; CDR3 protein: CASSPLTGGRLDTQYF
clone size: many; D gene: NA; V gene: TRBV9; J gene: TRBJ2-1; CDR3 DNA: TGTGCCAGCAGCGTCCTCGCGGGTGGCTCCTACAATGAGCAGTTCTTC; CDR3 protein: CASSVLAGGSYNEQFF
clone size: few; D gene: NA; V gene: TRBV10-3; J gene: TRBJ2-5; CDR3 DNA: TGTGCCATCAAAGGTAGTGGGGACCAAGAGACCCAGTACTTC; CDR3 protein: CAIKGSGDQETQYF
clone size: few; D gene: NA; V gene: TRBV10-2; J gene: TRBJ2-3; CDR3 DNA: TGCGCCAGCAAGATCCCTGGTGATACAGATACGCAGTATTTT; CDR3 protein: CASKIPGDTDTQYF
clone size: NA; D gene: NA; V gene: TRBV4-3; J gene: TRBJ2-7; CDR3 DNA: TGCGCCAGCAGCCAAGGGGGCTCCAGGGACTACGAGCAGTACTTC; CDR3 protein: CASSQGGSRDYEQYF
clone size: NA; D gene: NA; V gene: TRBV15; J gene: TRBJ1-2; CDR3 DNA: TGTGCCACCAGCAACGGCAGGGATAGAGGCTACACCTTC; CDR3 protein: CATSNGRDRGYTF
clone size: few; D gene: NA; V gene: TRBV4-2; J gene: TRBJ1-5; CDR3 DNA: TGTGCCAGCAGCCAAGATTTCGGAGGTATCGGTCAGCCCCAGCATTTT; CDR3 protein: CASSQDFGGIGQPQHF
clone size: NA; D gene: NA; V gene: TRBV7-6; J gene: TRBJ1-1; CDR3 DNA: TGTGCCAGCAGCCATAGACGGGGGGTGGGCACTGAAGCTTTCTTT; CDR3 protein: CASSHRRGVGTEAFF
clone size: many; D gene: NA; V gene: TRBV7-2; J gene: TRBJ2-7; CDR3 DNA: TGTGCCAGCAGCTTAGACTTCTACGAGCAGTACTTC; CDR3 protein: CASSLDFYEQYF
clone size: NA; D gene: NA; V gene: TRBV5-8; J gene: TRBJ2-1; CDR3 DNA: TGTGCCAGCACCCCAGGGGTTAATGAGCAGTTCTTC; CDR3 protein: CASTPGVNEQFF
clone size: NA; D gene: TRBD2; V gene: TRBV24-1; J gene: TRBJ2-1; CDR3 DNA: TGTGCCACCAGTGAACAAACTAGCGGGCGTCTCAATGAGCAGTTCTTC; CDR3 protein: CATSEQTSGRLNEQFF
clone size: few; D gene: TRBD1; V gene: TRBV6-5; J gene: TRBJ2-1; CDR3 DNA: TGTGCCAGCAGTTACGATCAGGGGGCGAGGAATGAGCAGTTCTTC; CDR3 protein: CASSYDQGARNEQFF
clone size: NA; D gene: NA; V gene: TRBV7-2; J gene: TRBJ2-3; CDR3 DNA: TGTGCCAGCAGCCATTCCTCGGGCATGGGAGATACGCAGTATTTT; CDR3 protein: CASSHSSGMGDTQYF
clone size: few; D gene: TRBD2; V gene: TRBV20-1; J gene: TRBJ2-3; CDR3 DNA: TGCAGTGCTGGGCGACAGACGACTAGCGGGAGAGATACGCAGTATTTT; CDR3 protein: CSAGRQTTSGRDTQYF
clone size: NA; D gene: NA; V gene: TRBV5-1; J gene: TRBJ1-3; CDR3 DNA: TGCGCCACCACGCCGGGGGACTCTGGAAACACCATATATTTT; CDR3 protein: CATTPGDSGNTIYF
clone size: NA; D gene: TRBD1; V gene: TRBV5-1; J gene: TRBJ2-7; CDR3 DNA: TGCGCCAGCAGCTTGGCAGGCAGGGGGCCGGAGGAGCAGTACTTC; CDR3 protein: CASSLAGRGPEEQYF
clone size: NA; D gene: TRBD2; V gene: TRBV24-1; J gene: TRBJ2-7; CDR3 DNA: TGTGCCACCAGTGAGGGGGGGACTGACTACGAGCAGTACTTC; CDR3 protein: CATSEGGTDYEQYF
clone size: few; D gene: NA; V gene: TRBV15; J gene: TRBJ2-5; CDR3 DNA: TGTGCCACCAGCAGAGATCCATGGACAGCGCAAGAGACCCAGTACTTC; CDR3 protein: CATSRDPWTAQETQYF
clone size: NA; D gene: NA; V gene: TRBV28; J gene: TRBJ2-2; CDR3 DNA: TGTGCCAGCAGTCTACAACCGGAGGGGACCGGGGAGCTGTTTTTT; CDR3 protein: CASSLQPEGTGELFF
clone size: NA; D gene: TRBD2; V gene: TRBV7-9; J gene: TRBJ2-5; CDR3 DNA: TGTGCCAGCAGCGGCTGGACTAGCGGGAGTTTTGAGACCCAGTACTTC; CDR3 protein: CASSGWTSGSFETQYF
clone size: few; D gene: NA; V gene: TRBV12-3/TRBV12-4; J gene: TRBJ2-3; CDR3 DNA: TGTGCCAGCAGTGAGACTGGGGATACGCAGTATTTT; CDR3 protein: CASSETGDTQYF
clone size: few; D gene: NA; V gene: TRBV6-2/TRBV6-3; J gene: TRBJ2-7; CDR3 DNA: TGTGCCAGCAGTTATAAAACCCCGACACCATCCTACGAGCAGTACTTC; CDR3 protein: CASSYKTPTPSYEQYF
clone size: NA; D gene: NA; V gene: TRBV20-1; J gene: TRBJ2-7; CDR3 DNA: TGCAGTGCTAGAGCCCTGCAGGGTCCATACGAGCAGTACTTC; CDR3 protein: CSARALQGPYEQYF
clone size: NA; D gene: NA; V gene: TRBV7-9; J gene: TRBJ2-7; CDR3 DNA: TGTGCCAGCAGCTTAGTTGGGCTTGGTAGCCACTACGAGCAGTACTTC; CDR3 protein: CASSLVGLGSHYEQYF
clone size: NA; D gene: TRBD2; V gene: TRBV3-1; J gene: TRBJ2-7; CDR3 DNA: TGTGCCAGCAGCCCAGCGGGGAAGTCCTCAAACGAGCAGTACTTC; CDR3 protein: CASSPAGKSSNEQYF
clone size: NA; D gene: TRBD1; V gene: TRBV5-1; J gene: TRBJ1-6; CDR3 DNA: TGCGCCAGCAGCTTTGGACAGGAGAACGCCCCAAGGGTATTAAATTCACCCCTCCACTTT; CDR3 protein: CASSFGQENAPRVLNSPLHF
clone size: NA; D gene: NA; V gene: TRBV29-1; J gene: TRBJ1-2; CDR3 DNA: TGCAGCGTTGGTGAACCCGGGGGTGGCTACACCTTC; CDR3 protein: CSVGEPGGGYTF